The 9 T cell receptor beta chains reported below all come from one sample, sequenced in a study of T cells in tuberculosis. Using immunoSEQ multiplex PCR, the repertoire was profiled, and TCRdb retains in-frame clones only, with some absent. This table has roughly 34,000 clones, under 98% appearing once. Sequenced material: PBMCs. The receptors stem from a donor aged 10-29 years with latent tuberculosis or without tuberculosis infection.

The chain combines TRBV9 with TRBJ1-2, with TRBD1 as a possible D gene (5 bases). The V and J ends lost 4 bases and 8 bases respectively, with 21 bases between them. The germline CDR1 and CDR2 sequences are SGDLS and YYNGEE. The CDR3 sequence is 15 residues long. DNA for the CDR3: TGTGCCAGCAGCACGGCGGGGCGGGGACTTTACGGCTACACCTTC. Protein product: CASSTAGRGLYGYTF.

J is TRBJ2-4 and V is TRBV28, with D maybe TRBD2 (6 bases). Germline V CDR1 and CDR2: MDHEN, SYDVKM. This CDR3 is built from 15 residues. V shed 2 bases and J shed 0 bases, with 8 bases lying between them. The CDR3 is CASSLGGVAKNIQYF. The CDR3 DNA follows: TGTGCCAGCAGTTTAGGCGGGGTAGCCAAAAACATTCAGTACTTC.

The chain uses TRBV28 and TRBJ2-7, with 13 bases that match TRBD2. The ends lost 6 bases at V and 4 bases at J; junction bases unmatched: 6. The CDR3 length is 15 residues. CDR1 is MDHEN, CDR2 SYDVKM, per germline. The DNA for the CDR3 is TGTGCCAGCAGCCCCGGACTAGCGGGAGCTTACGAGCAGTACTTC. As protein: CASSPGLAGAYEQYF.

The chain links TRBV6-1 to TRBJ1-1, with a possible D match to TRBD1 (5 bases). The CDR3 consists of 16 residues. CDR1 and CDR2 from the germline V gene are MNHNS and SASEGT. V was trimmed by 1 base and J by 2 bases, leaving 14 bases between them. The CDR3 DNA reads TGTGCCAGCAGTGAAGGGGCCGGGGGGACTAACACTGAAGCTTTCTTT. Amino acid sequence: CASSEGAGGTNTEAFF.

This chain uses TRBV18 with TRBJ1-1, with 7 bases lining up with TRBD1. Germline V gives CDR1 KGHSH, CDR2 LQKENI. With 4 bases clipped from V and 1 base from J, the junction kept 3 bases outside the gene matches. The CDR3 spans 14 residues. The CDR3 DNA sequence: TGTGCCAGCTCACGACAGGGCCAGAACACTGAAGCTTTCTTT. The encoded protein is CASSRQGQNTEAFF.

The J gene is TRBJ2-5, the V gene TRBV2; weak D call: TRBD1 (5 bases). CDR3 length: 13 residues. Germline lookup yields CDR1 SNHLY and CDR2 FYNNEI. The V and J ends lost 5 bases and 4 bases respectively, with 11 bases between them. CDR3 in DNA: TGTGCCAGCAGTATCAGGGTGGGAGAGACCCAGTACTTC. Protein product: CASSIRVGETQYF.

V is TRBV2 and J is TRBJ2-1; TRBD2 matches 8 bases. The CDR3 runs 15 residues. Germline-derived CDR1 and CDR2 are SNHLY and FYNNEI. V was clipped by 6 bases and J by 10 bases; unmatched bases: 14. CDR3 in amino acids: CASRALAGGIGEQFF. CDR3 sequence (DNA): TGTGCCAGCAGAGCTCTTGCGGGGGGCATCGGGGAGCAGTTCTTC.

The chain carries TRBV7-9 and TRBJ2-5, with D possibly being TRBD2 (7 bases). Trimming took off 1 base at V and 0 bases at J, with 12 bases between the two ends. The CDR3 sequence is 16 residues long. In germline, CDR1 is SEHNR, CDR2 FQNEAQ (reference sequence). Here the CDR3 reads CASSLGGGGYQETQYF. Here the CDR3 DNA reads TGTGCCAGCAGCTTAGGAGGGGGGGGTTACCAAGAGACCCAGTACTTC.

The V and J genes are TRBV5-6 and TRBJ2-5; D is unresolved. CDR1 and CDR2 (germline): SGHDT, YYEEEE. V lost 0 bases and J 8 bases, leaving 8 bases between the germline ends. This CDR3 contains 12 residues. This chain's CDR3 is CASSLGLGTQYF. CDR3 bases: TGTGCCAGCAGCTTGGGGTTGGGCACCCAGTACTTC.